This T cell receptor (beta chain) was recovered during a study of T cells in narcolepsy (dated by TCRdb to 2016 to 2019). About the investigation overall: The study enrolled patients with narcolepsy type 1 or type 2 (NT1, NT2) together with healthy control donors. The study sought autoreactive T cells targeting hypocretin neuron self-antigens (hypocretin, TRIB2) in narcolepsy patients, using TCR Vbeta sequencing to track clonotypes in blood and CSF. Study-wide conclusions, independent of this receptor: According to the report, autoreactive clonotypes were detected serially in the blood of the same patients and of different patients, but not in healthy controls. In plots comparing CSF and blood CD4+ T cell clonotypes from the same patient, HCRT-specific and TRIB2-specific autoreactive clonotypes were highlighted. Patients and controls had similar numbers of sequenced blood memory CD4+ clonotypes, with averages of about 39,494 in patients and 30,000 to 35,000 in controls. No sequences matching autoreactive T cell clones were contained in some blood memory CD4+ repertoires from patients and controls.

CDR1 SGHRS and CDR2 YFSETQ were looked up in the germline V gene. The CDR3 sequence holds 17 residues, the cysteine and phenylalanine included. Of the read, only the CDR3 DNA is kept; its 51 bases are in frame from base 1. V gives up 6 bases and J gives up 6 bases, and the segment between their germline ends measures 22 bases. Memory CD4+ T cells were sorted ex vivo from peripheral blood of narcolepsy patients and healthy controls for TCR Vbeta sequencing. Concerning this clone itself: Its recognized antigen is unknown. No base quality information exists; no much larger clone differs at one position.

Library preparation employed the immunoSEQ multiplex PCR assay. Drawn from immuneACCESS, this table holds only the in-frame rearrangements with V and J called that TCRdb kept. Clones are partly lost; checked studies trace under half to an unresolved V gene and leave the rest unexplained. A total of 36,000 or so clones appear in this sample, 87% of them only once. Roughly 0.8% of the sample is held by the ten biggest clonotypes. The V gene is TRBV5-1 and the J gene is TRBJ1-6; the D gene is possibly TRBD1, with 5 bases matching. Sequenced input: CD45RA- memory CD4+ T cells from PBMCs. The sample's cell subset or site label is to be understood as: memory T cells sorted ex vivo from peripheral blood. The source is a human donor with narcolepsy. In nucleotides, the sequence is TGCGCCAGCACCACACACCCCGGGACTCAAAGTAATTCACCCCTCCACTTT. Translation gives CASTTHPGTQSNSPLHF.